This paragraph covers one T cell receptor beta chain sequence. What it binds is not known. Method: immunoSEQ multiplex PCR; TCRdb's copy keeps in-frame clones and lacks some. The sample consists of roughly 2,000 clones, roughly four fifths of them appearing once. This specimen comes from a study of T cells after posttransplantation cyclophosphamide. Whole-study findings and limits: Recipient CMV seropositivity and CMV reactivation strongly tracked TRB clonality. TRB overlap between skin or GI tissue T cells and blood was limited. Donor-recipient repertoire similarity was low at 1-2 months, rising over year one.

The CDR3 spans 15 residues. V shed 6 bases, J shed 2 bases, and the junction held 6 bases outside the gene matches. CDR1 SGHVS and CDR2 FQNEAQ come from the germline V gene. Cyclophosphamide on days +3 and +4 followed busulfan-fludarabine conditioning and a marrow graft. This specimen consisted of CD8+ T cells sorted from blood, obtained roughly 350 days after allogeneic stem cell transplant with posttransplant cyclophosphamide. This TCR came from a male patient aged 50 to 60 who received an allogeneic stem cell transplant from a related donor and was CMV-positive. Some T cells may originate from the graft donor. This sequence joins TRBV7-8 and TRBJ2-5, with 10 bases that match TRBD2. The CDR3 spells CASRNSGGWQETQYF. The CDR3 region has the DNA TGTGCCAGCAGGAATAGCGGGGGGTGGCAAGAGACCCAGTACTTC.